The clone carrying this TCR beta chain was seen at least ten times. Its specificity is not known. The data belong to a study of T cells after yellow fever vaccination. Study-wide background: The authors prepared low-cell-number fractions using SMART-Seq v4 Ultra Low Input. Notes on the study in general: Contamination of FACS-sorted repertoires by abundant clonotypes from the bulk population could occur.

V shed 11 bases and J shed 4 bases, with 15 bases lying between them. The CDR3 extends over 13 amino acids. 5'RACE template switching generated TCR cDNA, adding a universal primer site and UMIs. From the 5' RACE reads, TCRdb called clonotypes with MiXCR, one entry per CDR3 protein. This repertoire shows tens of thousands of distinct CDR3 sequences, just under 8% found once; its top ten account for roughly two fifths. V is TRBV12-3 or TRBV12-4 and J is TRBJ2-1, with D perhaps being TRBD1 or TRBD2 (6 bases each). The sample in question was CD8+ T cells sorted from PBMCs, obtained on the day of the yellow fever booster vaccination. The source of this sequence is a man aged 25-40 years who received the YFV17D yellow fever vaccine. CDR3 loop: CACTRGVYNEQFF. The CDR3, as DNA: TGTGCCTGCACGAGGGGGGTTTACAATGAGCAGTTCTTC.